The following is a TCR beta chain sequence with its context. Its antigen is not identified. This sample was taken from a study of T cell clones after liver transplantation. Trimming removed 3 bases at V and 1 base at J, with 12 bases between. This CDR3 comprises 16 residues. Germline V lookup: CDR1 SNHLY, CDR2 FYNNEI. Study conclusions and caveats: Post-transplant time points were not standardized, so conclusions are preliminary.

The method was immunoSEQ multiplex PCR; TCRdb's version includes in-frame clones alone and lacks a portion of them. Of about 78,000 clones listed, roughly 80% were seen once; the top ten hold about 0.64%. This receptor was identified in a human donor who received a liver transplant. The input for sequencing was CD4+ T cells from blood, taken before liver transplant. The chain joins TRBV2 to TRBJ2-2; D not certain. The CDR3 DNA is TGTGCCAGCAGTGACCACCACTTTCAGAACACCGGGGAGCTGTTTTTT. Translation gives CASSDHHFQNTGELFF.